Each of the 15 T cell receptor beta chains below was sequenced from the same sample in a study of T cells in women clearing cervical HPV infection. Profiled with immunoSEQ multiplex PCR; TCRdb holds only in-frame clones, not every one. Here the sample table reports some 19,000 clones. The sample taken for sequencing was blood buffy coat. The receptors come from a woman aged 18-69 years with a cervical HPV16 infection that either progressed to CIN3+ or cleared (not recorded which).

CDR3 bases read: TGTGCCAGTAGCGGACAGGGAGGGGAGACG. It translates to CASSGQGGET. From start to end, the CDR3 is CASSGQGGETQYF. V and J are TRBV19 and TRBJ2-3, with D possibly being TRBD1 (8 bases). With the read ending 3 residues before the CDR3 end, the germline J gene is used to fill in that end. This CDR3 is built from 13 residues. Germline assignment: CDR1 LNHDA and CDR2 SQIVND (reference sequence).

With respect to this clone: The CDR3 end lies 3 residues beyond the end of the read and is filled in from the germline J gene. The V and J genes are TRBV7-9 and TRBJ2-2; the match to TRBD1 covers 11 bases. V was pared by 6 bases and J by 3 bases, with 3 bases of the junction left unmatched. Germline values: CDR1 SEHNR, CDR2 FQNEAQ (reference sequence). The CDR3 extends over 15 amino acids. This CDR3 reads CASSSGQGDTGELFF. The DNA read from the CDR3 is TGTGCCAGCAGTTCGGGACAGGGGGACACCGGGGAG. The full variable domain, with the rest looked up from reference TRBV7-9 and TRBJ2-2, is DTGVSQNPRHKITKRGQNVTFRCDPISEHNRLYWYRQTLGQGPEFLTYFQNEAQLEKSRLLSDRFSAERPKGSFSTLEIQRTEQGDSAMYLCASSSGQGDTGELFFGEGSRLTVL.

A note on this clone: The read stops 3 residues short of the end of the CDR3; the missing end is completed from the germline J gene. The V call is TRBV28, the J call TRBJ1-1; D possibly corresponds to TRBD1 (6 bases). CDR3 length: 16 residues. From germline, CDR1 is MDHEN and CDR2 SYDVKM. Trimming stripped 4 bases from V and 0 bases from J, with 15 bases between. The CDR3 loop is CASSSFFGQLNTEAFF. CDR3 DNA, as far as it was read: TGTGCCAGCAGTTCTTTTTTTGGACAGCTGAACACTGAA.

With respect to this clone: The DNA ends 3 residues before the CDR3 does, and the rest of the CDR3 is filled in from the germline J gene. V and J are TRBV30 and TRBJ1-2, with a weak D call TRBD1 (5 bases). CDR3 length: 14 amino acids. In germline, CDR1 is GTSNPN, CDR2 SVGIG (reference sequence). Incomplete CDR3 DNA: TGTGCCTCAACCGGGACTAGCTTCTCCTACGAC. Translated, it gives CASTGTSFSYD. The complete CDR3 reads CASTGTSFSYDYTF.

As concerns this clone: The sequenced fragment ends 3 residues before the CDR3 boundary, so the rest is inferred from the germline J gene. This rearrangement joins TRBV11-1 to TRBJ2-3; D may be TRBD2 (6 bases). The CDR3 has 13 amino acids. The V gene's germline CDR1 is SGHAT and CDR2 FQDESV (reference sequence). V lost 5 bases and J 3 bases, leaving 9 bases between the germline ends. The CDR3 sequence is CASSRRVTDTQYF. The part of the CDR3 DNA that was read is TGTGCCAGCAGCAGGAGGGTAACAGATACG.

About this clone: From the germline J gene comes the end of the CDR3, since the read stops 3 residues before it. The chain carries TRBV2 and TRBJ2-5; 9 nucleotides align to TRBD2. This CDR3 contains 13 residues. The germline gives CDR1 SNHLY, CDR2 FYNNEI. Losses at the gene ends were 8 bases for V and 4 bases for J; bases not matched to a gene: 5. CDR3 loop: CASHLSGGETQYF. The part of the CDR3 DNA that was read is TGTGCCAGCCACCTTAGCGGGGGAGAGACC.

Concerning this clone itself: The read terminates 3 residues ahead of where the CDR3 ends, so the germline J gene completes it. The chain combines TRBV19 with TRBJ1-4, with TRBD1 as a possible D gene (5 bases). V shed 7 bases and J shed 4 bases, with 16 bases lying between them. This CDR3 has 15 amino acids. Germline CDR1 reads LNHDA; CDR2 reads SQIVND (reference sequence). Incomplete CDR3 DNA: TGTGCCAGTACTAATGGGGGGACGCTTAATGAAAAA. Protein product: CASTNGGTLNEK. The CDR3 as a whole reads CASTNGGTLNEKLFF.

A word on this clone: The junction shows a germline mismatch at one end, possibly a read error. The sequenced part of the CDR3 DNA is TGTGCCGGCAGCCGCGAAGCGGGCCTCACCGGGGAG. This encodes CAGSREAGLTGE. From start to end, the CDR3 is CAGSREAGLTGELFF. The chain joins TRBV7-2 to TRBJ2-2, with D possibly matching TRBD2 (6 bases). The sequenced fragment ends 3 residues before the CDR3 boundary, so the rest is inferred from the germline J gene. This CDR3 has 15 amino acids. The germline CDR1 and CDR2 sequences are SGHTA and FQGNSA.

Details on this clone: The read gets to within 3 residues of the CDR3 end, and the germline J gene fills in the rest. Within the sample, other DNA sequences also encode this same CDR3. The gene calls are TRBV7-8 and TRBJ1-3; 9 positions agree with TRBD1. In germline, CDR1 is SGHVS, CDR2 FQNEAQ. Trimming at V came to 7 bases and at J to 0 bases, leaving 7 bases not matched to a gene. CDR3 length equals 16 residues. The sequenced CDR3 bases are TGTGCCAGCACCGACAGGGGGATCTACTCTGGAAACACC. As protein: CASTDRGIYSGNT. The complete CDR3 sequence is CASTDRGIYSGNTIYF.

As to this clone: The read comes to an end 3 residues before the CDR3 does, leaving the germline J gene to fill in the end. The chain links TRBV4-2 to TRBJ2-7; TRBD1 might be the D (6 bases). Germline CDR1 reads LGHNA; CDR2 reads YNFKEQ. Trimming removed 2 bases from V and 1 base from J, with 9 bases in between. CDR3 length: 14 amino acids. The CDR3 DNA, read in part, is TGTGCCAGCAGCCAAAGGACAGAGTCCTACGAG. This sequence encodes CASSQRTESYE. The full CDR3 reads CASSQRTESYEQYF.

For this clone: The read gets to within 3 residues of the CDR3 end, and the germline J gene fills in the rest. The chain combines TRBV5-1 with TRBJ2-7, with D tentatively TRBD2 (6 bases). V was shortened by 5 bases and J by 1 base, with 7 bases between the two germline ends. Germline-derived CDR1 and CDR2 are SGHRS and YFSETQ. This CDR3 contains 12 residues. Incomplete CDR3 DNA: TGCGCCAGCAGGGAGGGGTCCTACGAG. As protein: CASREGSYE. The complete CDR3 sequence is CASREGSYEQYF.

With regard to this clone: The read is 3 residues too short to cover the CDR3 end, so that end is filled in from the germline J gene. Different DNA sequences within this sample yield the same CDR3. This chain links TRBV5-1 with TRBJ1-2, with 7 bases that match TRBD1. This CDR3 spans 15 amino acids. After removal of 0 bases from V and 4 bases from J, the junction contained 6 bases not matched to a gene. CDR1 is SGHRS, CDR2 YFSETQ, per germline. The DNA read from the CDR3 is TGCGCCAGCAGCTTGGACCAGGGGGTTAGCTATGGC. Translation gives CASSLDQGVSYG. The CDR3 in its entirety is CASSLDQGVSYGYTF.

In regard to this clone: The read ends 3 residues early relative to the CDR3; the germline J gene fills the gap. The chain couples TRBV7-7 to TRBJ2-5, with TRBD2 identical over 7 bases. Germline V gives CDR1 SSHAT, CDR2 FNYEAQ (reference sequence). J lost 7 bases, V lost 5 bases, and 10 bases had no gene match. This CDR3 is 14 amino acids long. The part of the CDR3 DNA that was read is TGTGCCAGCAGCGAGACGAGGGGCGGGGGGACC. Its protein is CASSETRGGGT. The whole CDR3 protein reads CASSETRGGGTQYF.

Points on this clone: The read halts 3 residues ahead of the CDR3 end, with the missing end drawn from the germline J gene. The V call is TRBV5-1, the J call TRBJ2-5; D gene uncertain. The CDR3 is made up of 13 amino acids. In germline, CDR1 is SGHRS, CDR2 YFSETQ. The CDR3: CASNPDTTDTQYF. Partial CDR3 DNA: TGCGCCAGCAACCCCGATACCACAGATACC. Together with reference TRBV5-1 and TRBJ2-5, the CDR3 gives the full variable domain: KAGVTQTPRYLIKTRGQQVTLSCSPISGHRSVSWYQQTPGQGLQFLFEYFSETQRNKGNFPGRFSGRQFSNSRSEMNVSTLELGDSALYLCASNPDTTDTQYFGPGTRLLVL.

Points on this clone: The read ends 3 residues early relative to the CDR3; the germline J gene fills the gap. The chain uses TRBV7-9 and TRBJ1-1, with 10 bases lining up with TRBD1. This CDR3 comprises 15 residues. Germline V CDR1 and CDR2: SEHNR, FQNEAQ (reference sequence). This CDR3 is CASSYRDRGSYEAFF. The DNA read from the CDR3 is TGTGCCAGCAGCTACCGGGACAGGGGTTCCTACGAG.